This TCR beta chain originates from a study of CD8+ T cells in alopecia areata. Germline V CDR1 and CDR2: LNHDA, SQIVND (reference sequence). The CDR3 has 14 residues. The V end was cut by 3 bases, the J end by 4 bases, with 10 bases between. From alopecia areata patients, lesional scalp punch biopsies and peripheral blood were collected. Sequencing used cDNA as its template, made by extracting RNA and reverse transcribing it. The method was immunoSEQ multiplex PCR; TCRdb's version includes in-frame clones alone and lacks a portion of them. The sample holds 140,000 to 150,000 clones; over 70% are singletons and the top ten take approximately 16%.

The sequence was collected from a human donor with alopecia areata. The input for sequencing was CD8+ T cells sorted from blood, taken at week 0. V gene TRBV19 combines with J gene TRBJ2-4; D possibly corresponds to TRBD1 (6 bases). As DNA, the CDR3 is TGTGCCAGTAGTATTCGGACAGAAAAAAACATTCAGTACTTC. Translating it yields CASSIRTEKNIQYF.